The 18 T cell receptor beta chains below come from one sample, sequenced in a study of early T cells in non-severe SARS-CoV-2 infection. A single record per CDR3 protein comes from TCRdb applying MiXCR to the 5' RACE reads. Found here are 55,000 to 70,000 distinct CDR3 sequences, around 12% of them singletons; the top ten hold 1.2%. Source: whole blood, taken at baseline. These receptors all stem from an adult who was a healthcare worker with PCR-confirmed SARS-CoV-2 infection or an uninfected control (not recorded which). The donor label of this sample is uncertain.

The chain carries TRBV18 and TRBJ2-5; D gene ambiguous. V was trimmed by 0 bases and J by 1 base, leaving 9 bases between them. The CDR3 covers 15 residues. Germline loops: CDR1 KGHSH, CDR2 LQKENI. CDR3 in amino acids: CASSPPAAPQETQYF. In DNA, the CDR3 is TGTGCCAGCTCACCACCGGCAGCGCCCCAAGAGACCCAGTACTTC. Complete variable domain (other parts from reference TRBV18 and TRBJ2-5): NAGVMQNPRHLVRRRGQEARLRCSPMKGHSHVYWYRQLPEEGLKFMVYLQKENIIDESGMPKERFSAEFPKEGPSILRIQQVVRGDSAAYFCASSPPAAPQETQYFGPGTRLLVL.

This clonotype has more than one count but fewer than ten. This sequence joins TRBV28 and TRBJ2-7, with 7 bases identical to TRBD1. The CDR3 contains 14 residues. V was clipped by 5 bases and J by 2 bases; unmatched bases: 6. Per germline, CDR1 MDHEN and CDR2 SYDVKM. Here the CDR3 reads CASSAGGRTYEQYV. The CDR3, as DNA: TGTGCCAGCAGTGCAGGGGGACGGACCTACGAGCAGTACGTC.

At least ten counts were recorded for this clonotype. The chain has TRBV11-2 and TRBJ1-2; no clear D. Trimming left V 4 bases short and J 4 bases short, with 16 bases between. The CDR3 contains 15 residues. The V gene's germline CDR1 is SGHAT and CDR2 FQNNGV. CDR3 protein: CASSSPTGVGYGYTF. The CDR3 region has the DNA TGTGCCAGCAGCTCCCCGACCGGGGTGGGCTATGGCTACACCTTC.

This chain links TRBV7-9 with TRBJ1-3; D is perhaps TRBD1 (5 bases). The V end was cut by 7 bases, the J end by 0 bases, with 10 bases between. Germline CDR1 reads SEHNR; CDR2 reads FQNEAQ (reference sequence). The CDR3 length is 14 residues. The CDR3 nucleotides are TGTGCCAGCACTCGGGGGTCCTCTGGAAACACCATATATTTT. This encodes CASTRGSSGNTIYF.

The rearrangement uses TRBV12-3 or TRBV12-4 and TRBJ1-6; D may be TRBD1 (5 bases). The CDR3 length is 12 residues. Trimming took 6 bases from V and 11 from J, leaving 11 bases between them. This CDR3 reads CASRETDTPLHF. In DNA form, the CDR3 reads TGTGCCAGCAGGGAGACAGATACACCCCTCCACTTT.

The chain carries TRBV29-1 and TRBJ2-7; D could derive from TRBD1 or TRBD2 (5 bases each). CDR1 SQVTM and CDR2 ANQGSEA come from the germline V gene. The CDR3 runs to 17 residues. The V end lost 4 bases, the J end lost 2 bases, and 24 bases lay between the germline ends. CDR3 sequence (DNA): TGCAGCGTTGGGACACGTGTAGGGACCAAAGCTACCTACGAGCAGTACGTC. This translates into CSVGTRVGTKATYEQYV.

This clonotype was found a few times. The CDR3 DNA is TGTGCCAGCAGCTTTCTCCTAGCGGGGGATGAGCAGTTCTTC. Encoded protein: CASSFLLAGDEQFF. The chain links TRBV7-6 to TRBJ2-1; 10 bases are a match to TRBD2. Germline V CDR1 and CDR2: SGHVS, FNYEAQ. The CDR3 consists of 14 residues. V gave up 3 bases and J gave up 8 bases; unmatched junction bases: 4.

This clonotype was seen a few times. The genes are TRBV6-6 and TRBJ2-2; 12 nucleotides line up with TRBD1. The CDR3 sequence is 15 residues long. The germline V gene has CDR1 MNHNY and CDR2 SVGAGI (reference sequence). The V and J ends lost 6 bases and 6 bases, in that order; junction bases with no gene match: 5. Written as DNA, the CDR3 is TGTGCCAGCAGATCCGGGACAGGGGGCCCCGGGGAGCTGTTTTTT. It yields the protein CASRSGTGGPGELFF.

This clonotype was counted only a few times. The chain is built from TRBV7-2 and TRBJ2-4; D not certain. The CDR3 runs 14 residues. V was pared by 4 bases and J by 0 bases, with 7 bases between. Germline loops: CDR1 SGHTA, CDR2 FQGNSA. The CDR3 loop reads CASSSTLAKNIQYF. The CDR3 DNA reads TGTGCCAGCAGCTCCACATTAGCCAAAAACATTCAGTACTTC.

Ten or more counts support this clonotype. The chain couples TRBV3-1 to TRBJ1-2, with D unclear. Per germline, CDR1 LGHDT and CDR2 YNNKEL (reference sequence). Trimming shortened V by 2 bases and J by 8 bases, and 6 bases separated the two germline ends. This CDR3 is built from 11 residues. In DNA, the CDR3 is TGTGCCAGCAGCCAATCAAGAGGCTACACCTTC. It codes for CASSQSRGYTF.

This clonotype was seen repeatedly, ten times or more. This chain uses TRBV5-1 with TRBJ2-5; 7 bases agree with TRBD1. Trimming cost V 5 bases and J 5 bases; bases outside gene matches: 12. The CDR3 is 15 amino acids. The germline gives CDR1 SGHRS, CDR2 YFSETQ. The CDR3 sequence is CASRYTGDFRETQYF. CDR3 bases: TGCGCCAGCAGATACACAGGGGATTTTAGGGAGACCCAGTACTTC.

The chain recombines TRBV7-8 with TRBJ1-4; TRBD1 matches at 7 bases. The CDR3 totals 17 residues. Germline V CDR1 and CDR2: SGHVS, FQNEAQ. The V and J ends lost 3 bases and 0 bases, in that order; junction bases with no gene match: 7. The CDR3 region is CASSFSTGSATNEKLFF. The CDR3 nucleotides read TGTGCCAGCAGCTTCTCGACAGGGAGCGCAACTAATGAAAAACTGTTTTTT.

This clonotype came up a few times. The J gene is TRBJ1-6, the V gene TRBV19; 7 bases are a match to TRBD1. With 3 bases clipped from V and 10 bases from J, the junction kept 12 bases outside the gene matches. The CDR3 length is 16 residues. CDR1 is LNHDA and CDR2 is SQIVND in the germline V gene (reference sequence). The CDR3 loop reads CASSISRGGFESPLHF. CDR3 nucleotide sequence: TGTGCCAGTAGTATCAGCAGGGGGGGTTTCGAATCACCCCTCCACTTT.

This clonotype has at least ten counts. The chain combines TRBV2 with TRBJ1-5; D not certain. The germline V gene has CDR1 SNHLY and CDR2 FYNNEI. Trimming took 6 bases from V and 1 from J, leaving 16 bases between them. The CDR3 length is 16 residues. The CDR3 region is CASSREGAISNQPQHF. The CDR3 region has the DNA TGTGCCAGCAGCCGTGAGGGCGCAATAAGCAATCAGCCCCAGCATTTT.

This clonotype has only a few counts. The chain carries TRBV6-2 or TRBV6-3 and TRBJ2-7; tentatively, D is TRBD1 (5 bases). Germline V CDR1 and CDR2: MNHEY, SVGEGT. The CDR3 sequence is 17 residues long. Trimming shortened V by 5 bases and J by 1 base, and 21 bases separated the two germline ends. In DNA, the CDR3 is TGTGCCAGCAGTCGTAAGAGACAGTTTGAGAAATCCTACGAGCAGTACGTC. This translates into CASSRKRQFEKSYEQYV.

The V gene is TRBV11-2, the J gene TRBJ1-1, with 11 bases matching TRBD1. Germline values: CDR1 SGHAT, CDR2 FQNNGV. CDR3 length: 18 amino acids. With V trimmed by 0 bases and J by 4 bases, 10 bases remained unmatched. DNA of the CDR3: TGTGCCAGCAGCTTAGATTTATATTTCGGGACAGGGGGCACTGAAGCTTTCTTT. Translation gives CASSLDLYFGTGGTEAFF.

The chain is built from TRBV7-9 and TRBJ2-2; no clear D gene. The CDR3 is 13 amino acids. Between the trimmed V and J ends, which lost 10 bases and 0 bases, there was a span of 9 bases. Germline CDR1 SEHNR, CDR2 FQNEAQ (reference sequence). This CDR3 reads CANVPSNTGELFF. The CDR3 DNA reads as TGTGCCAACGTCCCCTCGAACACCGGGGAGCTGTTTTTT.

This clonotype was seen a few times. The rearrangement uses TRBV29-1 and TRBJ1-2; 9 bases match TRBD1. This CDR3 spans 14 amino acids. Germline loops: CDR1 SQVTM, CDR2 ANQGSEA. Germline trimming cut 7 bases from V and 3 bases from J; bases unmatched to any gene: 9. For the CDR3, the DNA is TGCAGCGCAGCAATCGACAGGGGGGACTATGGCTACACCTTC. This codes for CSAAIDRGDYGYTF.